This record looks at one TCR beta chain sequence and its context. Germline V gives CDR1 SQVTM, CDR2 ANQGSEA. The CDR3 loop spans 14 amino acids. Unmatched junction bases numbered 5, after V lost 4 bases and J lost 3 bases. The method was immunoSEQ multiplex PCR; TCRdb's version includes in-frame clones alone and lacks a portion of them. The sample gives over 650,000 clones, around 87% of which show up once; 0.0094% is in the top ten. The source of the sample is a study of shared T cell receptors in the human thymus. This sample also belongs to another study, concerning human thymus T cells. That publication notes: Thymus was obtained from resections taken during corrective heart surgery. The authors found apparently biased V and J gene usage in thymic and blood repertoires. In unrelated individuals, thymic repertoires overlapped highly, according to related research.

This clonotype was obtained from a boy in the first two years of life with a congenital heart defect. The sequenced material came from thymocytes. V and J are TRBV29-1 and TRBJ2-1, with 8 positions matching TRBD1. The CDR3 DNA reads TGCAGCGTTGTTGGACAGGGAAACTACAATGAGCAGTTCTTC. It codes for CSVVGQGNYNEQFF.